A selection of T cell receptor beta chains follows, all from one sample in a study of CD8 T cells in Susac syndrome. Each CDR3 protein gets one entry after TCRdb re-called the immunoSEQ multiplex PCR reads with MiXCR. Among 110,000 or so distinct CDR3 sequences listed, about 93% were seen once. Sample: CD4+ T cells from PBMCs. Receptors were obtained from a human donor in good health. The CDR3 runs from the conserved cysteine through the conserved F or W. D genes are given only for firm matches. Only part of the rows carry a size: once, few, many, or a class if the clone is expanded.

clone size	V gene	J gene	D gene	CDR3 protein	CDR3 DNA
once	TRBV29-1	TRBJ2-3	-	CSAGGRVGDTQYF	TGCAGCGCCGGAGGCAGGGTGGGGGATACGCAGTATTTT
once	TRBV20-1	TRBJ2-3	-	CSASGRFDTDTQYF	TGCAGTGCCTCTGGAAGGTTCGACACAGATACGCAGTATTTT
-	TRBV11-2	TRBJ1-1	-	CASSFNGFSRMNTEAFF	TGTGCCAGCAGCTTTAATGGGTTCAGCCGGATGAACACTGAAGCTTTCTTT
-	TRBV5-4	TRBJ2-2	-	CASSLDSRAGELFF	TGTGCCAGCAGCTTGGATAGTAGGGCCGGGGAGCTGTTTTTT
-	TRBV25-1	TRBJ2-6	-	CASSDWLAGANVLTF	TGTGCCAGCAGTGATTGGCTCGCTGGGGCCAACGTCCTGACTTTC
-	TRBV30	TRBJ2-1	-	CAWSGTLRSAEQFF	TGTGCCTGGAGTGGGACATTAAGGTCGGCTGAGCAGTTCTTC
-	TRBV12-3/TRBV12-4	TRBJ2-2	TRBD2	CASSVTGTTSFLNTGELFF	TGTGCCAGCAGTGTGACCGGGACTACATCTTTTCTGAACACCGGGGAGCTGTTTTTT
-	TRBV5-1	TRBJ1-1	-	CASSPDSRSTEAFF	TGCGCCAGCAGTCCGGACAGCCGGAGCACTGAAGCTTTCTTT
-	TRBV6-2/TRBV6-3	TRBJ2-5	TRBD2	CASSYSFHPGLARETQYF	TGTGCCAGCAGTTACTCATTCCATCCGGGACTAGCGCGAGAGACCCAGTACTTC
-	TRBV13	TRBJ1-2	TRBD1	CASSLPGTGTDYGYTF	TGTGCCAGCAGCTTACCCGGGACAGGGACCGACTATGGCTACACCTTC
-	TRBV30	TRBJ2-7	-	CAWSVLYEQYF	TGTGCCTGGAGTGTACTCTACGAGCAGTACTTC
-	TRBV12-3/TRBV12-4	TRBJ2-4	-	CASLGGSTKNIQYF	TGTGCCAGCCTCGGAGGCTCAACCAAAAACATTCAGTACTTC
-	TRBV6-2/TRBV6-3	TRBJ1-1	-	CARINKGYRSTEAFF	TGTGCCCGCATCAATAAGGGCTATAGGAGCACTGAAGCTTTCTTT
-	TRBV12-3/TRBV12-4	TRBJ2-3	-	CASSTAGTDTQYF	TGTGCCAGCAGCACCGCGGGCACAGATACGCAGTATTTT
-	TRBV29-1	TRBJ2-2	TRBD2	CSGSLSSGTNTGELFF	TGCAGCGGGTCTCTATCCAGCGGGACGAACACCGGGGAGCTGTTTTTT
-	TRBV5-1	TRBJ2-2	TRBD1	CASSQRQGAANTGELFF	TGCGCCAGCAGCCAAAGACAGGGGGCAGCGAACACCGGGGAGCTGTTTTTT
once	TRBV7-2	TRBJ1-5	-	CASSAGRFSNQPQHF	TGTGCCAGCAGCGCGGGAAGGTTTAGCAATCAGCCCCAGCATTTT
-	TRBV5-6	TRBJ1-1	-	CASSWALNTEAFF	TGTGCCAGCAGCTGGGCCCTGAACACTGAAGCTTTCTTT
-	TRBV4-1	TRBJ2-1	TRBD1	CASSRDRGILF	TGCGCCAGCAGCCGGGACAGGGGGATCCTTTTC
-	TRBV12-3/TRBV12-4	TRBJ2-1	TRBD2	CASRGLAGTRQFF	TGTGCCAGCCGAGGACTAGCGGGTACAAGGCAGTTCTTC
-	TRBV20-1	TRBJ2-7	TRBD1	CSASGGQGAREQYF	TGCAGTGCTAGTGGGGGGCAGGGGGCGAGGGAGCAGTACTTC
-	TRBV29-1	TRBJ1-2	-	CSVVPVAGVGENYGYTF	TGCAGCGTTGTCCCGGTTGCCGGGGTTGGGGAAAACTATGGCTACACCTTC
-	TRBV19	TRBJ1-2	TRBD1	CASQDRGFHGYTF	TGTGCCAGTCAGGACAGGGGGTTTCATGGCTACACCTTC
-	TRBV3-1	TRBJ1-2	TRBD1	CASSQAADRASATF	TGTGCCAGCAGCCAAGCCGCGGACAGGGCTAGCGCCACCTTC
-	TRBV15	TRBJ1-1	-	CATSRDRWRDTEAFF	TGTGCCACCAGCAGAGATCGATGGAGGGACACTGAAGCTTTCTTT
-	TRBV7-8	TRBJ2-7	TRBD1	CASSTRQGPEQYF	TGTGCCAGCAGCACCAGACAGGGGCCGGAGCAGTACTTC
-	TRBV29-1	TRBJ2-2	-	CSHAGNTGELFF	TGCAGCCACGCGGGGAACACCGGGGAGCTGTTTTTT
few	TRBV6-6	TRBJ2-7	-	CASSYSPDITYEQYF	TGTGCCAGCAGTTACTCGCCGGACATAACCTACGAGCAGTACTTC
-	TRBV7-9	TRBJ2-1	-	CASSLEYRYNEQFF	TGTGCCAGCAGCTTAGAATACAGGTACAATGAGCAGTTCTTC
-	TRBV5-1	TRBJ1-2	-	CASRTRGDGYTF	TGCGCCAGCAGGACGAGGGGGGATGGCTACACCTTC
-	TRBV20-1	TRBJ1-1	TRBD1	CSADQSGTGTKAFF	TGCAGTGCCGATCAATCCGGGACAGGGACCAAAGCTTTCTTT
-	TRBV29-1	TRBJ2-1	-	CSVQGSYNEQFF	TGCAGCGTTCAGGGTTCCTACAATGAGCAGTTCTTC
once	TRBV5-6	TRBJ1-2	-	CASSWGTVRYGYTF	TGTGCCAGCAGCTGGGGGACGGTTCGCTATGGCTACACCTTC
-	TRBV7-2	TRBJ2-7	TRBD1	CASSSDRGSYEQYF	TGTGCCAGCAGTTCAGACAGGGGATCCTACGAGCAGTACTTC
-	TRBV20-1	TRBJ1-1	TRBD1	CSARGDRGAPEAFF	TGCAGTGCTAGAGGGGACAGGGGAGCTCCTGAAGCTTTCTTT
-	TRBV20-1	TRBJ1-5	TRBD1	CSAKGTGSNQPQHF	TGCAGTGCTAAAGGGACAGGTAGCAATCAGCCCCAGCATTTT
-	TRBV6-5	TRBJ2-5	TRBD1	CASSYGTGRKTQYF	TGTGCCAGCAGTTACGGGACAGGAAGGAAGACCCAGTACTTC
-	TRBV19	TRBJ2-5	-	CASSVKRQETQYF	TGTGCCAGTAGTGTGAAGCGGCAAGAGACCCAGTACTTC
-	TRBV12-3/TRBV12-4	TRBJ2-2	-	CASSLGPHTGELFF	TGTGCCAGCAGTCTCGGGCCACACACCGGGGAGCTGTTTTTT
once	TRBV4-2	TRBJ2-1	-	CASSQANEQFF	TGTGCCAGCAGCCAAGCTAATGAGCAGTTCTTC
-	TRBV19	TRBJ2-3	-	CASNTGSGTDTQYF	TGTGCCAGTAACACAGGGTCCGGGACAGATACGCAGTATTTT
-	TRBV6-2/TRBV6-3	TRBJ2-6	TRBD1	CAVRQGWSGANVLTF	TGTGCCGTCAGACAGGGGTGGTCTGGGGCCAACGTCCTGACTTTC
-	TRBV5-6	TRBJ1-2	-	CASSFTPDDSDNGYTF	TGTGCCAGCAGCTTTACGCCGGACGACAGCGACAATGGCTACACCTTC
once	TRBV7-2	TRBJ1-1	-	CASSGRVSNTEAFF	TGTGCCAGCAGCGGTAGGGTCTCGAACACTGAAGCTTTCTTT
-	TRBV6-6	TRBJ2-3	TRBD1	CASSYGGQGTDTQYF	TGTGCCAGCAGTTACGGGGGACAGGGGACAGATACGCAGTATTTT
-	TRBV6-1	TRBJ1-5	-	CASSEAFPTGRSNQPQHF	TGTGCCAGCAGTGAAGCCTTTCCGACAGGACGGAGCAATCAGCCCCAGCATTTT
-	TRBV5-1	TRBJ2-1	TRBD1	CASSLEGQSNNEQFF	TGCGCCAGCAGCTTGGAGGGACAGAGCAACAATGAGCAGTTCTTC
-	TRBV7-2	TRBJ2-7	-	CASSSLAGQGIDF	TGTGCCAGCAGCTCCTTAGCCGGGCAGGGGATCGACTTC
-	TRBV2	TRBJ1-5	-	CASSESQVGPQHF	TGTGCCAGCAGTGAATCTCAGGTCGGGCCCCAGCATTTT
-	TRBV6-5	TRBJ1-1	-	CASSYARSMNTEAFF	TGTGCCAGCAGTTACGCGCGGAGCATGAACACTGAAGCTTTCTTT
-	TRBV5-1	TRBJ2-3	-	CASSISPDTQYF	TGCGCCAGCAGCATCAGCCCCGATACGCAGTATTTT
-	TRBV3-1	TRBJ2-5	TRBD2	CASSQVGGRARETQYF	TGTGCCAGCAGCCAGGTGGGCGGGAGGGCCCGGGAGACCCAGTACTTC
-	TRBV10-3	TRBJ2-7	-	CAAEDSSSYEQYF	TGTGCCGCTGAGGACAGCTCCTCCTACGAGCAGTACTTC
few	TRBV7-3	TRBJ1-5	-	CASSLSRLGGQPQHF	TGTGCCAGCAGCTTATCCCGGCTGGGGGGACAGCCCCAGCATTTT
-	TRBV7-6	TRBJ1-3	-	CASSGGNTIYF	TGTGCCAGCAGCGGTGGAAACACCATATATTTT
-	TRBV7-6	TRBJ2-1	-	CASSLERRAAYNEQFF	TGTGCCAGCAGCTTAGAACGGCGGGCGGCCTACAATGAGCAGTTCTTC
-	TRBV30	TRBJ2-2	-	CAWSVLGTANTGELFF	TGTGCCTGGAGTGTACTTGGGACGGCGAACACCGGGGAGCTGTTTTTT